This T cell receptor beta chain was profiled in a study of human CD8 memory T cell subsets. UMI-labeled 5' RACE generated the TCR beta libraries. TCRdb derives one entry per CDR3 protein from the 5' RACE reads, leaving out DNA. This repertoire includes 12,000 or so distinct CDR3 sequences. The CDR3 is made up of 15 amino acids. Germline assignment: CDR1 MNHEY and CDR2 SMNVEV (reference sequence). This receptor was identified in a human donor in good health. The sequencing input was CD8+ T cells from PBMCs. The chain is built from TRBV27 and TRBJ2-2. CDR3 region: CASRGSLSNTGELFF.